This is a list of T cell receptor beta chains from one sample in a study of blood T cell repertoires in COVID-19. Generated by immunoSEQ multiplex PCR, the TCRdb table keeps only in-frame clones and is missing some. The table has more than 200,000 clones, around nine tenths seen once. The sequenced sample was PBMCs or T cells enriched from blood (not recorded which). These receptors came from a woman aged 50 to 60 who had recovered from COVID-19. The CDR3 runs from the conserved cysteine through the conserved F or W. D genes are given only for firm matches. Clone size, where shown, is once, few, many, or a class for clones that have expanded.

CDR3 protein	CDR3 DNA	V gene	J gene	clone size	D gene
CASRGGLSGSETQYF	TGTGCCAGCAGGGGGGGGCTTAGCGGGTCGGAGACCCAGTACTTC	TRBV7-2	TRBJ2-5	-	-
CSASDNTEAFF	TGCAGTGCTTCAGATAACACTGAAGCTTTCTTT	TRBV20-1	TRBJ1-1	-	-
CASSPLMITSGNTIYF	TGTGCCAGCAGCCCCCTAATGATTACCTCTGGAAACACCATATATTTT	TRBV7-9	TRBJ1-3	-	-
CASSVFGGGEGETQYF	TGTGCCAGCAGCGTATTCGGAGGCGGGGAGGGTGAGACCCAGTACTTC	TRBV9	TRBJ2-5	-	TRBD2
CASSPTTGPTNEKLFF	TGTGCCAGCAGTCCTACTACAGGCCCAACTAATGAAAAACTGTTTTTT	TRBV7-9	TRBJ1-4	-	-
CASAAGLVGPDTQYF	TGTGCCAGCGCCGCCGGACTAGTAGGGCCAGATACGCAGTATTTT	TRBV27	TRBJ2-3	few	TRBD2
CASSLYRDRANTEAFF	TGTGCCAGCAGTTTGTACCGGGACAGGGCGAACACTGAAGCTTTCTTT	TRBV28	TRBJ1-1	once	TRBD1
CASSFLATGELFF	TGCGCCAGCAGCTTCCTAGCCACCGGGGAGCTGTTTTTT	TRBV5-1	TRBJ2-2	-	-
CASSIETGGNTEAFF	TGTGCCAGTAGTATAGAGACAGGGGGCAACACTGAAGCTTTCTTT	TRBV19	TRBJ1-1	few	TRBD1
CSVEQGEQYF	TGCAGCGTTGAACAGGGCGAGCAGTACTTC	TRBV29-1	TRBJ2-7	-	-
CASSIGFSLYEQYF	TGTGCCAGTAGTATCGGGTTTTCACTCTACGAGCAGTACTTC	TRBV19	TRBJ2-7	once	-
CSASTTYEQFF	TGCAGTGCTAGTACGACTTATGAGCAGTTCTTC	TRBV20-1	TRBJ2-1	-	-
CASSPTGRNQPQHF	TGTGCCAGCAGCCCGACAGGGCGCAATCAGCCCCAGCATTTT	TRBV7-2	TRBJ1-5	-	TRBD1
CASSFFYRPRGGYGYTF	TGTGCCAGCAGCTTTTTTTACAGGCCCCGAGGCGGCTATGGCTACACCTTC	TRBV13	TRBJ1-2	-	-
CASSWDRGLDGYTF	TGCGCCAGCAGCTGGGACAGGGGGCTGGATGGCTACACCTTC	TRBV5-1	TRBJ1-2	-	TRBD1
CASSPGTGGLIGYTF	TGTGCCAGCAGCCCCGGGACAGGGGGCCTTATAGGCTACACCTTC	TRBV6-5	TRBJ1-2	-	TRBD1
CATSRGETGELFF	TGTGCCACCAGCAGAGGGGAGACCGGGGAGCTGTTTTTT	TRBV15	TRBJ2-2	many	-
CASSPPGRRGPLHF	TGTGCCAGCAGTCCCCCCGGCCGTAGGGGTCCCCTCCACTTT	TRBV27	TRBJ1-6	-	-
CSALLDEGQFF	TGCAGTGCGCTGCTGGATGAGGGGCAGTTCTTC	TRBV20-1	TRBJ2-1	-	-
CASSISWTQRQGEGDTQYF	TGTGCCAGCAGCATATCCTGGACCCAACGCCAGGGGGAAGGAGATACGCAGTATTTT	TRBV21-1	TRBJ2-3	once	-
CASSGRRSELFF	TGTGCCAGCAGCGGCCGCAGGTCTGAACTGTTTTTT	TRBV11-2	TRBJ1-4	-	-
CASSLIRGSNLYNEQFF	TGTGCCAGCAGCTTAATCAGGGGCTCAAACCTCTACAATGAGCAGTTCTTC	TRBV7-8	TRBJ2-1	once	-
CSVGGPTRNTIYF	TGCAGCGTCGGCGGGCCAACCCGAAACACCATATATTTT	TRBV29-1	TRBJ1-3	-	-
CASSEARGTLNTEAFF	TGTGCCAGCAGTGAAGCGCGCGGGACGCTGAACACTGAAGCTTTCTTT	TRBV2	TRBJ1-1	-	-
CASSDSFDSGQQYF	TGTGCCAGCAGTGACTCGTTCGACTCGGGTCAGCAGTACTTC	TRBV6-4	TRBJ2-7	few	-
CASSYGQGGYGYTF	TGTGCCAGCAGTTATGGACAGGGCGGCTATGGCTACACCTTC	TRBV28	TRBJ1-2	-	TRBD1
CASSFVADTQYF	TGTGCCAGCAGCTTTGTCGCAGATACGCAGTATTTT	TRBV5-6	TRBJ2-3	-	-
CAISEGGRGHLAGAGELFF	TGTGCCATCAGTGAGGGCGGCAGGGGGCATCTAGCGGGAGCGGGGGAGCTGTTTTTT	TRBV10-3	TRBJ2-2	-	TRBD2